The rows below give T cell receptor beta chains drawn from one sample of a study of OX40 agonist ivuxolimab in advanced cancers. Sequenced by immunoSEQ multiplex PCR; TCRdb stores in-frame clones only, minus some. This sample has 20,000 to 25,000 clones, with approximately 90% found just once. The material was CD4+ or CD8+ T cells sorted from blood, obtained in a trial of the OX40 agonist ivuxolimab. Every receptor here comes from an adult with an advanced solid tumor such as melanoma, head and neck, liver or kidney cancer. Each CDR3 is given with its conserved first and last residue. A D gene is named only where the DNA matches it firmly. Clone size is not always given. Where it is, it says once, few, many or a class for expanded clones.

V	J	size	D	CDR3	DNA
TRBV14	TRBJ2-3	-	TRBD1	CASSLTTGMTDTQYF	TGTGCCAGCAGCCTCACGACAGGGATGACAGATACGCAGTATTTT
TRBV18	TRBJ2-5	-	TRBD2	CASSPASGGAETQYF	TGTGCCAGCTCACCTGCTAGCGGGGGGGCCGAGACCCAGTACTTC
TRBV10-3	TRBJ2-3	-	-	CAISTGGVDTQYF	TGTGCCATCAGTACAGGGGGGGTGGATACGCAGTATTTT
TRBV15	TRBJ2-7	-	-	CATSSRDGHYEQYF	TGTGCCACCAGCTCCCGGGACGGTCACTACGAGCAGTACTTC
TRBV4-2	TRBJ2-5	-	TRBD1	CASSPDREGGQETQYF	TGTGCCAGCAGCCCCGACAGGGAAGGGGGCCAAGAGACCCAGTACTTC
TRBV6-1	TRBJ2-7	-	-	CASSDSGSYEQYF	TGTGCCAGCAGTGATTCGGGGTCCTACGAGCAGTACTTC
TRBV10-1	TRBJ1-1	-	TRBD1	CAIRNGTGNTEAFF	TGCGCCATCCGGAACGGGACAGGGAACACTGAAGCTTTCTTT
TRBV5-1	TRBJ2-2	-	-	CASSRLGGVDTGELFF	TGCGCCAGCAGCCGGTTGGGGGGCGTAGACACCGGGGAGCTGTTTTTT
TRBV5-8	TRBJ2-2	-	TRBD1	CASSWTGGITGELFF	TGTGCCAGCAGCTGGACAGGGGGAATAACCGGGGAGCTGTTTTTT
TRBV6-5	TRBJ2-6	-	-	CASSYWDSSGANVLTF	TGTGCCAGCAGTTACTGGGATAGCTCTGGGGCCAACGTCCTGACTTTC
TRBV6-1	TRBJ2-1	-	TRBD1	CASSETWTGSYNEQFF	TGTGCCAGCAGTGAAACTTGGACAGGTTCCTACAATGAGCAGTTCTTC
TRBV5-1	TRBJ1-2	-	-	CASSLVPWGRDTDYGYTF	TGCGCCAGCAGCTTGGTTCCCTGGGGCAGGGATACGGACTATGGCTACACCTTC
TRBV7-6	TRBJ1-5	-	-	CASSQEAGGGQPQHF	TGTGCCAGCAGCCAGGAGGCCGGGGGAGGGCAGCCCCAGCATTTT
TRBV7-6	TRBJ2-3	-	TRBD2	CASSLEASGGAGTDTQYF	TGTGCCAGCAGCTTAGAGGCTAGCGGGGGGGCCGGCACAGATACGCAGTATTTT
TRBV20-1	TRBJ2-1	-	-	CSARAVNEQFF	TGCAGTGCTAGGGCAGTTAATGAGCAGTTCTTC
TRBV27	TRBJ2-7	-	-	CASSFGQPYEQYF	TGTGCCAGCAGTTTCGGGCAACCCTACGAGCAGTACTTC
TRBV27	TRBJ1-1	-	-	CASSLTGVNTEAFF	TGTGCCAGCAGTCTGACAGGAGTGAACACTGAAGCTTTCTTT
TRBV7-9	TRBJ2-2	-	-	CATGTPNTGELFF	TGTGCCACCGGGACACCGAACACCGGGGAGCTGTTTTTT
TRBV4-1	TRBJ1-4	-	-	CASSQVLGEKLFF	TGCGCCAGCAGCCAAGTTTTAGGTGAAAAACTGTTTTTT
TRBV6-4	TRBJ2-5	-	-	CASSRKSEETQYF	TGTGCCAGCAGCCGAAAATCGGAAGAGACCCAGTACTTC
TRBV6-5	TRBJ2-7	once	-	CASSPGLPYEQYF	TGTGCCAGCAGCCCGGGACTCCCCTACGAGCAGTACTTC
TRBV7-9	TRBJ2-4	-	-	CASSPTLGSENIQYF	TGTGCCAGCAGTCCCACTTTAGGATCCGAAAACATTCAGTACTTC
TRBV30	TRBJ1-1	once	TRBD1	CAWDRTGGLGAFF	TGTGCCTGGGATAGGACAGGGGGGCTGGGGGCTTTCTTT
TRBV5-6	TRBJ2-7	-	-	CASSFYPYEQYF	TGTGCCAGCAGCTTCTACCCCTACGAGCAGTACTTC
TRBV14	TRBJ1-2	-	TRBD1	CASSQGQGPYYYGYTF	TGTGCCAGCAGCCAGGGACAGGGGCCCTACTACTATGGCTACACCTTC
TRBV6-5	TRBJ2-1	-	-	CASSWGVDSFYNEQFF	TGTGCCAGCAGTTGGGGGGTGGACAGCTTCTACAATGAGCAGTTCTTC
TRBV29-1	TRBJ1-3	-	-	CSVDAREVGTPGNTIYF	TGCAGCGTTGATGCAAGAGAGGTAGGGACACCAGGAAACACCATATATTTT
TRBV6-1	TRBJ2-7	-	-	CASRELSEQYF	TGTGCCAGCAGGGAGCTATCCGAGCAGTACTTC
TRBV4-1	TRBJ2-2	-	TRBD2	CASSPSGGVFNTGELFF	TGCGCCAGCAGCCCTAGCGGGGGGGTCTTCAACACCGGGGAGCTGTTTTTT
TRBV7-8	TRBJ2-7	-	-	CASSLAGGHPFSYEQYF	TGTGCCAGCAGCTTAGCGGGGGGACACCCCTTCTCCTACGAGCAGTACTTC
TRBV5-5	TRBJ1-2	-	-	CASSLNPPVIGYTF	TGTGCCAGCAGCTTGAATCCACCGGTGATTGGCTACACCTTC
TRBV7-9	TRBJ2-5	-	TRBD2	CASSHLAGLETQYF	TGTGCCAGCAGTCATCTAGCGGGCTTAGAGACCCAGTACTTC
TRBV12-5	TRBJ1-2	-	-	CASGLDPGRVICGYTF	TGTGCTAGTGGTTTGGACCCCGGCAGGGTTATCTGTGGCTACACCTTC
TRBV5-1	TRBJ2-3	-	TRBD2	CASSLGRGGPDTQYF	TGCGCCAGCAGCTTGGGACGGGGGGGCCCTGATACGCAGTATTTT
TRBV27	TRBJ1-4	-	-	CASIVKGRNPTNEKLFF	TGTGCCAGCATCGTAAAAGGACGTAACCCAACTAATGAAAAACTGTTTTTT
TRBV11-2	TRBJ2-3	-	TRBD2	CASSLATSGGDFPDTQYF	TGTGCCAGCAGCTTAGCGACTAGCGGGGGTGATTTCCCAGATACGCAGTATTTT
TRBV5-6	TRBJ2-2	-	TRBD2	CASSLELAGATGELFF	TGTGCCAGCAGCTTGGAACTAGCGGGGGCCACCGGGGAGCTGTTTTTT